This T cell receptor beta chain stems from a study of CD8+CD57+ T cells in acquired aplastic anemia (dated by TCRdb to the late 2010s). Background for the entire study: On average, sorted CD4+ and CD8+ cells yielded around 3.5 ug of extracted DNA, with a range of about 0.17 to 27.4 ug. Mean read counts for healthy donor samples were 8.5 million to 10.8 million for CD4+ cells and 11 million to 14 million for CD8+ cells.

The study deep-sequenced TCR repertoires of sorted CD4+ and CD8+ blood T cells from severe aplastic anemia patients and healthy subjects. Ficoll-Paque density gradient centrifugation was used to isolate peripheral blood mononuclear cells. Before DNA was extracted, CD4+ and CD8+ T cells were sorted using either FACS or magnetic beads. Genomic DNA served as template for TCR beta VDJ combination and CDR3 sequence profiling. An Illumina HiSeq 2000 was the platform used for TCR repertoire sequencing. As for how the authors treated the data: Repertoire assessment relied on Simpson's diversity index, CDR3 size and DJ length profiles, and TRBV/TRBJ rearrangement plots. The most abundant DNA sequence in the deep sequencing data was defined as the immunodominant clone. CDR3 amino acid sequences were screened for sharing across subjects and were compared with published repertoires and the VDJdb database. TCRdb trimmed public reads at Q25 via fastp, called clones via MiXCR and kept in-frame beta chains. One record per CDR3 amino acid sequence lists the most common genes and DNA. Clone size and V and J calls follow TCRdb, not the original study. The sample table holds around 170,000 distinct CDR3 sequences, of which about 60% were seen once. The ten largest clones add up to 45% of the sample.

In regard to this clonotype: The antigen it recognizes is unknown. Base qualities are not recorded, but no much larger clone differs from it by a single base.

Results the study describes overall, beyond this receptor: Around 31 CD8+ CDR3 sequences were shared between patients and controls but appeared highly expressed in patients and within their immunodominant clones. Between patients and healthy controls, no significant difference in CD8+ Simpson's diversity was found (P=0.060).

The source material was sorted CD4+, CD8+, or CD8+CD57+ T cells (not recorded which) from PBMCs. The TCR originated in a human donor in good health.

The DNA sequence follows: TGCAGTGCTAGAAAAGGGACAGGGATGGATCAGCCCCAGCATTTT. It encodes CSARKGTGMDQPQHF. The rearrangement combines TRBV20-1 with TRBJ1-5; 9 bases in the junction line up with TRBD1. Trimming takes 2 bases off V and 5 bases off J; junction bases not matched to a gene: 7. Taken from the germline V gene (reference sequence), the CDR1 and CDR2 loops are DFQATT and SNEGSKA. From the cysteine through the phenylalanine, the CDR3 covers 15 amino acids. Only the CDR3 DNA is retained, 45 bases long and in frame from the first base.